This TCR beta chain was identified during a study of blood T cell repertoires in COVID-19. Study-wide background: From the United States, Italy and Spain came samples of acute and convalescent COVID-19. From T cells, B-cell-depleted T cells, or PBMCs came the material, which was cDNA or gDNA.

Per the authors' pipeline: Reference gene primer amplification gave estimated nucleated cell counts. Assay: immunoSEQ multiplex PCR; the TCRdb copy retains only in-frame clones and omits some. Clone size and V and J calls were adopted from that table, with D and trimming inferred from the DNA. The sample lists about 77,000 clones, 80% occurring once. Material: peripheral blood. This receptor was obtained from a woman between 65 and 79 years old with acute or convalescent COVID-19.

CDR3 in amino acids: CASSLALGQGRTDTQYF. The CDR3 region has the DNA TGTGCCAGCAGCTTAGCCCTAGGACAGGGGAGGACAGATACGCAGTATTTT. V gene TRBV7-8 combines with J gene TRBJ2-3; 9 bases line up with TRBD1. Trimming cost V 0 bases and J 3 bases; bases outside gene matches: 7. The CDR3 totals 17 residues. Germline V gene sequence: CDR1 SGHVS, CDR2 FQNEAQ.